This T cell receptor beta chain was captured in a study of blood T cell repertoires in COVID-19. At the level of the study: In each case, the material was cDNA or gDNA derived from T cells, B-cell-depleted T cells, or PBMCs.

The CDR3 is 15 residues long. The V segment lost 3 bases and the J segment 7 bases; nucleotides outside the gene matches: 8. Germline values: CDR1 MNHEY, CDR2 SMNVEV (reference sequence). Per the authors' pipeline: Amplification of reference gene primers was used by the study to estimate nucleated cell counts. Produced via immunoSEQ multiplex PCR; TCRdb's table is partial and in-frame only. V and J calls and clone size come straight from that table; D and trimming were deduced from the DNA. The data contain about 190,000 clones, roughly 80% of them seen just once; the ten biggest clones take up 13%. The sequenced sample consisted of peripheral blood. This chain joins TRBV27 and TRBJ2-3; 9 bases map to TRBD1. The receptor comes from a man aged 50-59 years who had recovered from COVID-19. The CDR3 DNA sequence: TGTGCCAGCAGTTTCGGGGACAGGGTTTTGAATACGCAGTATTTT. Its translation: CASSFGDRVLNTQYF.